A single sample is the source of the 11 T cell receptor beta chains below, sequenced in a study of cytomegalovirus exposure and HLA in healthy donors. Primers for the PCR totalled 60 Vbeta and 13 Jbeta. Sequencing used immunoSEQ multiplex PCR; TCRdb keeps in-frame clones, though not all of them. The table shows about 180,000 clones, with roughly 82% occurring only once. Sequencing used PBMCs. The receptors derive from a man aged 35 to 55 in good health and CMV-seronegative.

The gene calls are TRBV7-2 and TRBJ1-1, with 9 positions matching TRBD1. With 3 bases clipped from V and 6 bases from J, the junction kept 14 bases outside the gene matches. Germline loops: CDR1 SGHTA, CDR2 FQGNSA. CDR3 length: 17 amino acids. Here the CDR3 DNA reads TGTGCCAGCAGCTTGGACAGGGGCCGCCCCGGGGGCGCTGAAGCTTTCTTT. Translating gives CASSLDRGRPGGAEAFF.

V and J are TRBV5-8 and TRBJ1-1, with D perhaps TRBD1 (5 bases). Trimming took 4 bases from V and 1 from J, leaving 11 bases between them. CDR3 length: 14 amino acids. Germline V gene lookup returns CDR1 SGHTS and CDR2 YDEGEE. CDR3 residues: CASSPRERNTEAFF. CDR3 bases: TGTGCCAGCAGCCCCAGGGAAAGGAACACTGAAGCTTTCTTT.

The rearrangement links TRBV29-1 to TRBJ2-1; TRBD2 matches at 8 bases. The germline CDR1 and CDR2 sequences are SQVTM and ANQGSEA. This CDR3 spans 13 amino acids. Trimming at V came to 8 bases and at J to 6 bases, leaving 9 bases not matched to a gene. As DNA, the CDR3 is TGCAGCCTACGGGGGGGCTCGAGCAATGAGCAGTTCTTC. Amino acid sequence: CSLRGGSSNEQFF.

CDR3 region: CASGGAGPYEQYF. In nucleotides, the CDR3 is TGTGCCAGCGGGGGGGCAGGGCCGTACGAGCAGTACTTC. This rearrangement joins TRBV27 to TRBJ2-7, with a tentative D call TRBD2 (7 bases). Deletions cut 8 bases from V and 4 bases from J, with 15 bases between. The CDR3 covers 13 residues. Looked up from germline, CDR1 is MNHEY and CDR2 is SMNVEV (reference sequence).

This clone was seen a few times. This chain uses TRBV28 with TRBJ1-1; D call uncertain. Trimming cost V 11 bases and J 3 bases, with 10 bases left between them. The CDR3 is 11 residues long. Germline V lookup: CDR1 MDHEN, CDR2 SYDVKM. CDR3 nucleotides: TGTGCCCACGGGCGGGACACTGAAGCTTTCTTT. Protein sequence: CAHGRDTEAFF.

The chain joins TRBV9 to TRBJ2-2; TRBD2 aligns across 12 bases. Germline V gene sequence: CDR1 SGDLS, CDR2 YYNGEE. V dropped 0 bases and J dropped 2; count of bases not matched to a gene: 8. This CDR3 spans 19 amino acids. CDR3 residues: CASSVDPSGRVTNTGELFF. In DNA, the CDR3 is TGTGCCAGCAGCGTAGACCCTAGCGGGAGGGTTACTAACACCGGGGAGCTGTTTTTT.

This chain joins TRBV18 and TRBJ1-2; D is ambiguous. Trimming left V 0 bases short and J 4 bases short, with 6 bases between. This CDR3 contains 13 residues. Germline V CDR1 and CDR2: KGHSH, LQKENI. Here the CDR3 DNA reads TGTGCCAGCTCACCACCAAGGAGCTATGGCTACACCTTC. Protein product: CASSPPRSYGYTF. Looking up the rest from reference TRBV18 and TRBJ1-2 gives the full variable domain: NAGVMQNPRHLVRRRGQEARLRCSPMKGHSHVYWYRQLPEEGLKFMVYLQKENIIDESGMPKERFSAEFPKEGPSILRIQQVVRGDSAAYFCASSPPRSYGYTFGSGTRLTVV.

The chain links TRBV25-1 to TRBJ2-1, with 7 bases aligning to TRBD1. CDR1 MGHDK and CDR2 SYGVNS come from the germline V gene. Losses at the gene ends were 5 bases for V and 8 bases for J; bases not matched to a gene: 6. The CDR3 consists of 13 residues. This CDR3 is CASSHYRGYEQFF. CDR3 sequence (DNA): TGTGCCAGCAGTCACTACAGGGGCTATGAGCAGTTCTTC.

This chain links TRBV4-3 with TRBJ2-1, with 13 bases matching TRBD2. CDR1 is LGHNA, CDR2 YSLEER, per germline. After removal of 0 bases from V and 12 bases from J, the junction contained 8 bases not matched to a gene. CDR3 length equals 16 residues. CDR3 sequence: CASSQDGGTSGIGQFF. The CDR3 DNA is TGCGCCAGCAGCCAAGATGGCGGGACTAGCGGGATCGGGCAGTTCTTC.

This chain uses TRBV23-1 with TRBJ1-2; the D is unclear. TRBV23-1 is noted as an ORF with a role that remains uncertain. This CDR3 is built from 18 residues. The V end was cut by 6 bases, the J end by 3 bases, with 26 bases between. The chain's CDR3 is CASSRGSRANHPYYGYTF. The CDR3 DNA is TGCGCCAGCAGCCGCGGAAGTAGAGCAAACCACCCTTACTATGGCTACACCTTC.

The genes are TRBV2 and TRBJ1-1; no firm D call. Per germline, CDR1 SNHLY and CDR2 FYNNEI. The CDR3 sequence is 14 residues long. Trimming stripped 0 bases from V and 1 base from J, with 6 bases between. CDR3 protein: CASSEAWQNTEAFF. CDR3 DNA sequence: TGTGCCAGCAGTGAAGCGTGGCAGAACACTGAAGCTTTCTTT. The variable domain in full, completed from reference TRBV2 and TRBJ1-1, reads EPEVTQTPSHQVTQMGQEVILRCVPISNHLYFYWYRQILGQKVEFLVSFYNNEISEKSEIFDDQFSVERPDGSNFTLKIRSTKLEDSAMYFCASSEAWQNTEAFFGQGTRLTVV.